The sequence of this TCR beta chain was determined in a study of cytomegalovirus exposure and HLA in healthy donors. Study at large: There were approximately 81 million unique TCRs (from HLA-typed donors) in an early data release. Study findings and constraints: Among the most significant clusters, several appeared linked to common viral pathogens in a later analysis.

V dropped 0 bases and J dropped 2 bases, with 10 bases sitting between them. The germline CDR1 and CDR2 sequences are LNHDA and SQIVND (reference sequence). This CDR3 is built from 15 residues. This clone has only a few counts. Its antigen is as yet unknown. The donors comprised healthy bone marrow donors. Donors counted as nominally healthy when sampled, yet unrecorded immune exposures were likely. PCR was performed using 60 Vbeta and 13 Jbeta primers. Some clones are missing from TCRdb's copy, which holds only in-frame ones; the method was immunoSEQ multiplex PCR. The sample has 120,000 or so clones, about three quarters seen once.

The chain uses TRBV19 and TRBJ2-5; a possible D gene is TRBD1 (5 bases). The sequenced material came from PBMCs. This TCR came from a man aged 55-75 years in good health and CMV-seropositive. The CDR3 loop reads CASSIDPAGQETQYF. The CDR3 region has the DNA TGTGCCAGTAGTATAGATCCGGCAGGGCAAGAGACCCAGTACTTC.